This T cell receptor (beta chain) was sequenced in a study of T cells in Graves' hyperthyroidism and ophthalmopathy. This clonotype was observed at least ten times. TCR beta CDR3 regions were amplified from RNA transcripts. HTBI primers were employed in a first-round RT-PCR of the TCR CDR3. TCRdb independently ran MiXCR on the multiplex PCR reads; one entry per CDR3 protein. The table has hundreds of thousands of distinct CDR3 sequences, about 19% seen once. Sequenced input: blood. The receptor comes from a woman aged 50 to 65 with Graves' hyperthyroidism that later progressed to Graves' ophthalmopathy.

As DNA, the CDR3 is TGTGCCACCCCGGGCCCAAGGTGGGAGACCCAGTACTTC. It specifies CATPGPRWETQYF. The rearrangement uses TRBV2 and TRBJ2-5; no firm D call. Germline V gene sequence: CDR1 SNHLY, CDR2 FYNNEI. Trimming pared 10 bases from V and 5 bases from J, leaving 17 bases between. The CDR3 spans 13 residues.